This entry describes one T cell receptor (beta chain). The sample is drawn from a study of blood T cell repertoires in COVID-19. About the research overall: From T cells, B-cell-depleted T cells, or PBMCs came the material, which was cDNA or gDNA.

The method was immunoSEQ multiplex PCR; TCRdb's version includes in-frame clones alone and lacks a portion of them. The sample holds around 280,000 clones, roughly 86% seen once. J lost 8 bases, V lost 5 bases, and 8 bases had no gene match. The CDR3 totals 16 residues. Germline V CDR1 and CDR2: SGHTA, FQGNSA. The chain combines TRBV7-2 with TRBJ2-1, with 14 nucleotides matching TRBD2. Sequences were obtained from peripheral blood. This receptor was obtained from a woman in her 30s with COVID-19, enrolled during active disease. CDR3 region: CASSPRLAGGPDEQFF. The CDR3 region has the DNA TGTGCCAGCAGCCCACGACTAGCGGGGGGGCCGGATGAGCAGTTCTTC. The full variable domain, with the rest looked up from reference TRBV7-2 and TRBJ2-1, is GAGVSQSPSNKVTEKGKDVELRCDPISGHTALYWYRQSLGQGLEFLIYFQGNSAPDKSGLPSDRFSAERTGGSVSTLTIQRTQQEDSAVYLCASSPRLAGGPDEQFFGPGTRLTVL.